Listed below are T cell receptor beta chains from one sample, sequenced in a study of T cells in localized non-small cell lung cancer. Assay used: immunoSEQ multiplex PCR; TCRdb lists only in-frame clones, some missing. The sample holds over 25,000 clones, roughly three quarters seen once. The specimen was peripheral blood, collected before any cancer treatment. The receptor source for this set is a male donor older than 55 with stage II squamous cell lung carcinoma. Both conserved end residues are trimmed from each CDR3. Each record gives: V gene, J gene, CDR3 protein.

>TRBV20-1|TRBJ2-2
SAPMEGELF
>TRBV30|TRBJ2-7
AWSVRRGGYEQY
>TRBV27|TRBJ1-1
ASSLGRGRGIHTEAF
>TRBV28|TRBJ1-1
ASSLGWAEAF
>TRBV5-5|TRBJ2-5
ASSLEQGGETQY
>TRBV5-8|TRBJ2-7
ASSLWGTESSYEQY
>TRBV7-3|TRBJ2-5
ASSPTGLQETQY
>TRBV21-1|TRBJ1-6
ASSKVGEGRNSPLH
>TRBV6-6|TRBJ2-5
ASSLRTGQETQY
>TRBV13|TRBJ1-5
ASSPRPNQPQH
>TRBV28|TRBJ1-5
ASSSGTGGLEPQH
>TRBV5-1|TRBJ2-5
ASSLEGQGEETQY
>TRBV19|TRBJ1-6
ASKDGDSPLH
>TRBV19|TRBJ2-7
ASSAQGVYYEQY
>TRBV25-1|TRBJ2-3
ASSGRGLRDTQY
>TRBV27|TRBJ2-1
ASSLSLADSYNEQF
>TRBV7-9|TRBJ2-2
ASSLVWGTGELF
>TRBV11-1|TRBJ2-6
ASSLVPGVISGANVLT
>TRBV2|TRBJ2-5
ASSELGQGQETQY
>TRBV9|TRBJ2-5
ASSVGRGQETQY
>TRBV27|TRBJ1-5
ASSPGQGAAQH
>TRBV9|TRBJ2-7
ASSVDVGAYEQY
>TRBV19|TRBJ2-7
ASSMDRDSYEQY
>TRBV10-1|TRBJ1-1
ASSRQMNTEAF
>TRBV6-1|TRBJ2-5
ASSEIGGLPQETQY
>TRBV6-5|TRBJ1-5
ASSTGVYSNQPQH
>TRBV10-3|TRBJ1-1
AIRPAGGESPEAF
>TRBV2|TRBJ2-7
ASSEESYSYEQY
>TRBV2|TRBJ1-1
ASSVSEIMNTEAF